One T cell receptor beta chain is described in this entry. Its antigen is as yet unknown. This sample was included in a study of CD8+ T cells in alopecia areata. At the level of the study: For the treated group, dosing was oral tofacitinib at 5 to 10 mg twice daily.

Alopecia areata patients provided lesional scalp punch biopsies and peripheral blood, both collected for the study. Findings and limits, study-wide: Clonality in lesional scalp, especially alopecia totalis/universalis, exceeded that of normal scalp.

The germline V gene has CDR1 GTSNPN and CDR2 SVGIG (reference sequence). CDR3 length: 13 residues. V dropped 4 bases and J dropped 4 bases, with 8 bases sitting between them. After isolation, RNA underwent reverse transcription to generate cDNA as the sequencing template. Profiling relied on immunoSEQ multiplex PCR, and the TCRdb table lists in-frame clones only, not all of them. The repertoire consists of around 200,000 clones, with roughly 63% occurring once and the leading ten covering more than 1.5%. The source of this sequence is a human donor with alopecia areata. The input for sequencing was CD4+ T cells sorted from blood, taken at week 0. V gene TRBV30 combines with J gene TRBJ1-6; D remains unclear. In DNA, the CDR3 is TGTGCCTGGACAAGGGATTATAATTCACCCCTCCACTTT. The encoded protein is CAWTRDYNSPLHF. Together with reference TRBV30 and TRBJ1-6, the CDR3 gives the full variable domain: SQTIHQWPATLVQPVGSPLSLECTVEGTSNPNLYWYRQAAGRGLQLLFYSVGIGQISSEVPQNLSASRPQDRQFILSSKKLLLSDSGFYLCAWTRDYNSPLHFGNGTRLTVT.